A selection of T cell receptor beta chains follows, all from one sample in a study of cytotoxic CD8 clonotypes in ibrutinib-treated CLL. Sequencing used immunoSEQ multiplex PCR; TCRdb keeps in-frame clones, though not all of them. The sample lists 20,000 to 25,000 clones, around 75% seen once, with approximately 7.3% in the top ten. The sequencing used PBMCs, collected before ibrutinib treatment. The receptor set was obtained from a human donor with chronic lymphocytic leukemia. The CDR3 runs from the conserved cysteine through the conserved F or W. D genes are given only for firm matches. Clone size appears in some rows only: once, few, many, or a class for an expanded clone.

j_call d_call v_call clone_size cdr3_nt cdr3_aa
TRBJ1-1 - TRBV18 - TGTGCCAGCTCACCACCGAGTCTAGGGGTCACTGAAGCTTTCTTT CASSPPSLGVTEAFF
TRBJ1-5 - TRBV27 few TGTGCCAGCAGTTCCGGCAATCAGCCCCAGCATTTT CASSSGNQPQHF
TRBJ1-5 - TRBV6-6 few TGTGCCAGCACGGATAGCAATCAGCCCCAGCATTTT CASTDSNQPQHF
TRBJ2-1 - TRBV9 - TGTGCCAGCAGCGAGGGAAGGCGCTACAATGAGCAGTTCTTC CASSEGRRYNEQFF
TRBJ1-1 - TRBV5-1 - TGCGCCAGCAGCTATAGGTCGGCGAACACTGAAGCTTTCTTT CASSYRSANTEAFF
TRBJ2-1 - TRBV2 few TGTGCCAGCAGTGATGTTGGGGATCTGGAGCAGTTCTTC CASSDVGDLEQFF
TRBJ2-1 TRBD2 TRBV5-1 - TGCGCCAGCAGTGGGACTAGCGGGACGTACAATGAGCAGTTCTTC CASSGTSGTYNEQFF
TRBJ2-3 - TRBV19 - TGTGCCAGTAGGTTAATGAGCACAGATACGCAGTATTTT CASRLMSTDTQYF
TRBJ2-2 TRBD2 TRBV19 - TGTGCCAGTAGTATAATTAGCGGGAGAGGGGACACCGGGGAGCTGTTTTTT CASSIISGRGDTGELFF
TRBJ1-1 - TRBV19 - TGTGCCAGTAGTATAGATCTCTACACTGAAGCTTTCTTT CASSIDLYTEAFF
TRBJ2-5 - TRBV2 - TGTGCCAGCAGAGTAGCGCTCGGAGAGACCCAGTACTTC CASRVALGETQYF
TRBJ1-1 - TRBV21-1 - TGTGCCAGCAGCGACCCGCCCGGGACAGGGTATAATGAAGCTTTCTTT CASSDPPGTGYNEAFF
TRBJ2-1 TRBD1 TRBV28 - TGTGCCAGCAGCAACCCGGGACAGGGTGGGAATGAGCAGTTCTTC CASSNPGQGGNEQFF
TRBJ1-1 - TRBV19 - TGTGCCAGTATGGCCGCGGTAAGAACTGAAGCTTTCTTT CASMAAVRTEAFF
TRBJ2-1 - TRBV7-7 - TGTGCTAGCAGCTTAGGTTTCCAAAACAATGAGCAGTTCTTC CASSLGFQNNEQFF
TRBJ1-4 TRBD1 TRBV19 once TGTGCCACTCGGAACACAGGGGTGGACGAAAAACTGTTTTTT CATRNTGVDEKLFF
TRBJ1-1 - TRBV10-3 - TGTGCCATCAGTGATCCGGGAAAACCGGACACTGAAGCTTTCTTT CAISDPGKPDTEAFF
TRBJ2-1 - TRBV5-1 - TGCGCCAGCAGCTTGGGGGGACTCCTAAGCTCCTACAATGAGCAGTTCTTC CASSLGGLLSSYNEQFF